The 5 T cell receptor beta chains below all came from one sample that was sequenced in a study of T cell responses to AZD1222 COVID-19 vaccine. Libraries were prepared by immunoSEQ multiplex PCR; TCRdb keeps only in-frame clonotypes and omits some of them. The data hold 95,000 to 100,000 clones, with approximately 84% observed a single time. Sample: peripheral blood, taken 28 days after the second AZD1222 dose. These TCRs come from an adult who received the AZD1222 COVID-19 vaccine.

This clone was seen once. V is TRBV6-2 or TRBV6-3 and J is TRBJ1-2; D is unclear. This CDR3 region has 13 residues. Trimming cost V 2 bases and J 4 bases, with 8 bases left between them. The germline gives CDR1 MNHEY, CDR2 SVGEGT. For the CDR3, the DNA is TGTGCCAGCAGTTACAACGGTCCCTATGGCTACACCTTC. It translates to CASSYNGPYGYTF.

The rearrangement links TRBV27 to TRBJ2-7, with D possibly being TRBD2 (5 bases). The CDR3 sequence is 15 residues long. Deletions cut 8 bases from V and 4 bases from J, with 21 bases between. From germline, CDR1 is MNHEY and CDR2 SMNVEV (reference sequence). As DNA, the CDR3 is TGTGCCAGCCGACTTACCGGGAACAGAGGTTACGAGCAGTACTTC. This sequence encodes CASRLTGNRGYEQYF.

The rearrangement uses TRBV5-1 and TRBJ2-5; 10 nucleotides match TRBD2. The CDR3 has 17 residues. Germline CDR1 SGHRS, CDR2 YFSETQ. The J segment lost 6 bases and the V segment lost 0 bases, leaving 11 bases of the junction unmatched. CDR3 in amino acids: CASSLAMSAGGQQTQYF. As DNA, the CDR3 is TGCGCCAGCAGCTTGGCCATGTCAGCGGGGGGGCAACAGACCCAGTACTTC.

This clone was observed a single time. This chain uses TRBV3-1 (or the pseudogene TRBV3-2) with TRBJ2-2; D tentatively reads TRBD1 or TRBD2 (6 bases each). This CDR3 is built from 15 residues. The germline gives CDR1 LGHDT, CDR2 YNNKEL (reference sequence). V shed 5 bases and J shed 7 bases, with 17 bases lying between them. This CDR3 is CASSTEGGYYGELFF. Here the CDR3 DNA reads TGTGCCAGCAGCACGGAAGGGGGGTATTACGGGGAGCTGTTTTTT.

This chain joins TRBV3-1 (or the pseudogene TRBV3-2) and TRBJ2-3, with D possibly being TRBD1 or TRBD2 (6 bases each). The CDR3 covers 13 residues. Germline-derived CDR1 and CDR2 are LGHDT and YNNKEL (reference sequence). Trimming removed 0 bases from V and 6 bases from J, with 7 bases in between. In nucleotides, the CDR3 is TGTGCCAGCAGCCAAGAGGGGGGCGATACGCAGTATTTT. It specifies CASSQEGGDTQYF.